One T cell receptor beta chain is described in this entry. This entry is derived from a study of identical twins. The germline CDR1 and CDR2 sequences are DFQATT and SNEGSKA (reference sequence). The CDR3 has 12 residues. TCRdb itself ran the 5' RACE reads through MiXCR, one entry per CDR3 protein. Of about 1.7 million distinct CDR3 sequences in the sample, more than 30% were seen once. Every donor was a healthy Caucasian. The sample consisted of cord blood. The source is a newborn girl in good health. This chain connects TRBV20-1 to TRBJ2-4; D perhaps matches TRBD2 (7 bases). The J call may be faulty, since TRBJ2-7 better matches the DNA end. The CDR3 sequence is CSASYGGREQYF. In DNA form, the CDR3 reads TGCAGTGCTAGTTACGGGGGGCGCGAGCAGTACTTC.